The rows below give T cell receptor beta chains drawn from one sample of a study of T cell responses to AZD1222 COVID-19 vaccine. TCRdb's table, derived via immunoSEQ multiplex PCR, lists solely in-frame clones and lacks some. Of about 110,000 clones listed, about 85% are singletons. Sequencing used peripheral blood, obtained on day 0 of AZD1222 vaccination. All receptors derive from an adult in good health. Both conserved end residues are part of each CDR3. The D gene is left open where the match is weak. Clone size is shown for a subset of rows, as once, few, many or a class of expanded clone.

j_gene	abundance	d_gene	v_gene	CDR3aa	CDR3nt
TRBJ1-1	-	-	TRBV11-1	CASTWGGRGTEAFF	TGTGCCAGCACCTGGGGGGGGCGCGGCACTGAAGCTTTCTTT
TRBJ2-3	-	-	TRBV5-5	CASSPAGPRTDTQYF	TGTGCCAGCAGCCCTGCGGGTCCTCGAACAGATACGCAGTATTTT
TRBJ2-7	-	-	TRBV5-1	CASSVPTAAYEQYF	TGCGCCAGCAGCGTCCCGACTGCGGCCTACGAGCAGTACTTC
TRBJ2-7	-	-	TRBV5-4	CASSKTRSGNEQYF	TGTGCCAGCAGCAAGACTAGATCGGGAAACGAGCAGTACTTC
TRBJ1-4	few	TRBD1	TRBV2	CASRDRGGF	TGTGCCAGCCGGGACAGGGGAGGGTTT
TRBJ2-1	-	TRBD2	TRBV5-1	CASSLGLAGVDEQFF	TGCGCCAGCAGCTTGGGACTAGCGGGAGTAGATGAGCAGTTCTTC
TRBJ2-7	-	-	TRBV3-1/TRBV3-2	CASSPSPDDEQYF	TGTGCCAGCAGCCCCTCTCCCGACGACGAGCAGTACTTC
TRBJ1-1	-	-	TRBV27	CASLRAERGNTEAFF	TGTGCCAGCCTTAGGGCAGAAAGAGGGAACACTGAAGCTTTCTTT
TRBJ2-7	-	-	TRBV5-6	CASSLLTWGDSSYEQYF	TGTGCCAGCAGCTTGTTAACGTGGGGGGATAGCTCCTACGAGCAGTACTTC
TRBJ2-2	once	-	TRBV5-1	CASRPQPESNTGELFF	TGCGCCAGCAGACCCCAACCCGAATCCAACACCGGGGAGCTGTTTTTT
TRBJ1-1	-	-	TRBV10-1	CASNSARGAEAFF	TGCGCCAGCAACAGCGCCCGGGGAGCTGAAGCTTTCTTT
TRBJ1-1	-	TRBD1	TRBV28	CASRMGQGGTEAFF	TGTGCCAGCCGAATGGGACAGGGAGGAACTGAAGCTTTCTTT
TRBJ2-5	-	TRBD2	TRBV6-2/TRBV6-3	CASSYSTLAGLRGETQYF	TGTGCCAGCAGTTACTCGACCTTAGCGGGCCTGAGAGGAGAGACCCAGTACTTC
TRBJ1-4	-	-	TRBV7-9	CASSPEIREKLFF	TGTGCCAGCAGCCCAGAGATCCGGGAAAAACTGTTTTTT
TRBJ2-3	-	-	TRBV27	CASSISWLDTQYF	TGTGCCAGCAGTATAAGTTGGTTAGATACGCAGTATTTT
TRBJ1-4	-	-	TRBV7-2	CASSLMAVATNEKLFF	TGTGCCAGCAGCTTAATGGCAGTGGCAACTAATGAAAAACTGTTTTTT
TRBJ2-5	once	-	TRBV6-5	CASRAYEAQYF	TGTGCCAGCAGGGCCTATGAGGCCCAGTACTTC
TRBJ2-2	-	-	TRBV18	CASSPRDPGTGELFF	TGTGCCAGCTCACCGAGAGACCCAGGGACCGGGGAGCTGTTTTTT
TRBJ2-1	-	TRBD2	TRBV4-2	CASSQAWTSINEQFF	TGTGCCAGCAGCCAAGCGTGGACTAGCATCAATGAGCAGTTCTTC
TRBJ1-1	-	-	TRBV11-2	CASSSKTGVWNTEAFF	TGTGCCAGCAGCTCGAAGACAGGAGTTTGGAACACTGAAGCTTTCTTT
TRBJ2-2	-	-	TRBV5-1	CASSSPSLQGTGELFF	TGCGCCAGCAGCTCCCCGAGCCTTCAAGGGACCGGGGAGCTGTTTTTT
TRBJ2-2	few	-	TRBV6-5	CASSYVSGELFF	TGTGCCAGCAGTTACGTATCCGGGGAGCTGTTTTTT
TRBJ2-5	few	-	TRBV6-1	CASSEVGRQETQYF	TGTGCCAGCAGTGAGGTGGGACGTCAAGAGACCCAGTACTTC
TRBJ1-5	-	-	TRBV28	CASSLTSNQPQHF	TGTGCCAGCAGTTTAACCTCCAATCAGCCCCAGCATTTT
TRBJ2-2	-	-	TRBV7-9	CASSLTRELFF	TGTGCCAGCAGCTTAACCCGGGAGCTGTTTTTT
TRBJ1-5	-	-	TRBV3-1/TRBV3-2	CASSDGAGSQPQHF	TGTGCCAGCAGCGACGGGGCGGGAAGTCAGCCCCAGCATTTT
TRBJ2-5	-	TRBD2	TRBV24-1	CATSEPGLVQETQYF	TGTGCCACCAGTGAACCGGGACTAGTCCAAGAGACCCAGTACTTC
TRBJ2-5	-	TRBD2	TRBV3-1/TRBV3-2	CASLKREASETQYF	TGTGCCAGCCTTAAGCGGGAGGCTTCGGAGACCCAGTACTTC
TRBJ2-2	once	-	TRBV6-6	CASIRTWGSNTGELFF	TGTGCCAGCATCCGAACGTGGGGATCTAACACCGGGGAGCTGTTTTTT
TRBJ1-2	-	-	TRBV28	CASRVAGGDTYGYTF	TGTGCCAGCAGAGTTGCGGGAGGGGACACCTATGGCTACACCTTC
TRBJ1-6	-	-	TRBV18	CASSPTEGQSPLHF	TGTGCCAGCTCCCCGACCGAAGGCCAATCACCCCTCCACTTT